The 13 T cell receptor beta chains reported below all come from one sample, sequenced in a study of blood T cell repertoires in COVID-19. Some clones are missing from TCRdb's copy, which holds only in-frame ones; the method was immunoSEQ multiplex PCR. The sample has under 300,000 clones; about 88% are singletons. The sequencing input was peripheral blood. The receptors stem from a woman in her 70s with active or convalescent COVID-19.

The rearrangement links TRBV2 to TRBJ2-1, with TRBD2 identical over 8 bases. Per germline, CDR1 SNHLY and CDR2 FYNNEI. With V trimmed by 7 bases and J by 8 bases, 7 bases remained unmatched. This CDR3 has 13 residues. This CDR3 reads CASTGGGQYEQFF. CDR3 in DNA: TGTGCCAGCACGGGGGGGGGCCAGTATGAGCAGTTCTTC.

The table lists this clone with a few counts. The V gene is TRBV27, the J gene TRBJ2-7, with TRBD1 matching 8 bases. This CDR3 spans 16 amino acids. Germline CDR1 MNHEY, CDR2 SMNVEV (reference sequence). J gave up 6 bases and V 3 bases, and 13 bases lay outside the gene matches. In DNA form, the CDR3 reads TGTGCCAGCAGTTTTTATACAGGGGGGACCCCCCTCGAGCAGTACTTC. Protein: CASSFYTGGTPLEQYF.

This sequence joins TRBV7-8 and TRBJ1-2; a weak D match, TRBD1 (5 bases). The germline V gene has CDR1 SGHVS and CDR2 FQNEAQ. V lost 3 bases and J 0 bases, leaving 8 bases between the germline ends. The CDR3 sequence is 14 residues long. The CDR3 here is CASSLGEANYGYTF. CDR3 in DNA: TGTGCCAGCAGCTTGGGGGAGGCTAACTATGGCTACACCTTC.

This chain links TRBV2 with TRBJ2-1, with a weak D call TRBD1 (6 bases). CDR3 length: 13 residues. Trimming shortened V by 7 bases and J by 12 bases, and 19 bases separated the two germline ends. Per the germline V gene, CDR1 is SNHLY and CDR2 is FYNNEI. CDR3 sequence (DNA): TGTGCCAGCACCCCCGGGATACCCAGGGGGCAGTTCTTC. It yields the protein CASTPGIPRGQFF.

This clone was detected only once. The rearrangement uses TRBV7-2 and TRBJ1-1; D call uncertain. CDR3 length: 12 residues. The V end lost 2 bases, the J end lost 11 bases, and 12 bases lay between the germline ends. CDR1 and CDR2 from the germline V gene are SGHTA and FQGNSA. The CDR3: CASSLQQPYAFF. The CDR3 region has the DNA TGTGCCAGCAGCTTACAACAGCCGTACGCTTTCTTT.

The chain combines TRBV3-1 (or the pseudogene TRBV3-2) with TRBJ2-5; no clear D gene. The germline CDR1 and CDR2 sequences are LGHDT and YNNKEL (reference sequence). This CDR3 spans 16 amino acids. V shed 0 bases and J shed 2 bases, with 13 bases lying between them. The CDR3 loop reads CASSQDLARKQETQYF. In DNA, the CDR3 is TGTGCCAGCAGCCAAGATCTCGCGAGGAAACAAGAGACCCAGTACTTC.

This clone was picked up a small number of times. V usage is TRBV6-5 and J usage is TRBJ1-6; no clear D gene. The CDR3 spans 11 residues. CDR1 and CDR2 from the germline V gene are MNHEY and SVGAGI. The V end was cut by 8 bases, the J end by 16 bases, with 15 bases between. In DNA, the CDR3 is TGTGCCAGCTCCCTCCCCCGGGAACTCCACTTT. This gives the protein CASSLPRELHF.

The V gene is TRBV6-5, the J gene TRBJ2-1; 8 bases align to TRBD2. This CDR3 has 14 amino acids. V lost 2 bases to trimming and J lost 4 bases; unmatched junction nucleotides: 1. The germline gives CDR1 MNHEY, CDR2 SVGAGI. The CDR3 here is CASSYGGGYNEQFF. The CDR3 DNA reads TGTGCCAGCAGTTACGGCGGGGGGTACAATGAGCAGTTCTTC.

This rearrangement joins TRBV9 to TRBJ1-1, with D maybe TRBD1 (5 bases). The CDR3 is made up of 14 amino acids. Trimming removed 6 bases at V and 0 bases at J, with 12 bases between. Germline V CDR1 and CDR2: SGDLS, YYNGEE. The DNA for the CDR3 is TGTGCCAGCAAACAGGTGGGGTTGAACACTGAAGCTTTCTTT. This sequence encodes CASKQVGLNTEAFF.

This chain uses TRBV27 with TRBJ1-2; D might be TRBD1 (6 bases). Germline lookup yields CDR1 MNHEY and CDR2 SMNVEV (reference sequence). The CDR3 runs to 14 residues. Trimming stripped 3 bases from V and 8 bases from J, with 16 bases between. As DNA, the CDR3 is TGTGCCAGCAGTTTGGGGGGGCGCAGTATGGGCTACACCTTC. Translation: CASSLGGRSMGYTF.

The chain joins TRBV2 to TRBJ1-1, with TRBD1 identical over 7 bases. The CDR3 extends over 12 amino acids. Trimming at V came to 6 bases and at J to 9 bases, leaving 7 bases not matched to a gene. Germline V gene lookup returns CDR1 SNHLY and CDR2 FYNNEI. The CDR3 region has the DNA TGTGCCAGCAGCGGGGAGACAGGGAAAGCTTTCTTT. It encodes CASSGETGKAFF.

The chain carries TRBV27 and TRBJ1-5; 8 bases fit TRBD1. This CDR3 has 16 amino acids. J gave up 2 bases and V 2 bases, and 5 bases lay outside the gene matches. In germline, CDR1 is MNHEY, CDR2 SMNVEV (reference sequence). This chain's CDR3 is CASSLQGARGNQPQHF. The CDR3 nucleotides read TGTGCCAGCAGTTTACAGGGGGCGCGTGGCAATCAGCCCCAGCATTTT.

The CDR3 is CASSLSTHGYTF. The CDR3 DNA follows: TGTGCCAGCAGCCTTAGTACGCATGGCTACACCTTC. The chain combines TRBV9 with TRBJ1-2; D uncertain. This CDR3 contains 12 residues. Germline V gene data show CDR1 as SGDLS and CDR2 as YYNGEE. The ends were cut back, 4 bases at V and 6 bases at J, with 10 bases in the middle.